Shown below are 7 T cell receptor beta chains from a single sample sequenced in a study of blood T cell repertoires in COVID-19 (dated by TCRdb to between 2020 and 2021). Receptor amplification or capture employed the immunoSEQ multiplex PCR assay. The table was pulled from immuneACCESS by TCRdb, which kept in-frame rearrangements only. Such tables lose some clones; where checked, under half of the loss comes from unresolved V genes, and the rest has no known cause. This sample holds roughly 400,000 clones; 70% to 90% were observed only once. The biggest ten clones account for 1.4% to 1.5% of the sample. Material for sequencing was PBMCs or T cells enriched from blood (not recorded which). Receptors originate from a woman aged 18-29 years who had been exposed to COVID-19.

The CDR3 here is CASSQGQYGYTF. In DNA form, the CDR3 reads TGTGCCAGCAGTCAGGGGCAATATGGCTACACCTTC. The chain recombines TRBV7-2 with TRBJ1-2, with D perhaps TRBD1 (6 bases). V lost 6 bases to trimming and J lost 5 bases, with 10 bases between them. This CDR3 is built from 12 residues. CDR1 is SGHTA, CDR2 FQGNSA, per germline.

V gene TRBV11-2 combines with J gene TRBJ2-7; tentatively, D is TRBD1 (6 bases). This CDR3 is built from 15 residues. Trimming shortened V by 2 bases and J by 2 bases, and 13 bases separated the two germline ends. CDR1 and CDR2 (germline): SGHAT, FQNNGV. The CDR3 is CASSLLAGVPYEQYF. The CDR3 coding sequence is TGTGCCAGCAGCTTATTGGCAGGGGTTCCCTACGAGCAGTACTTC.

The CDR3: CASRGLGETQYF. The CDR3 DNA sequence: TGTGCCAGTCGGGGTCTAGGGGAGACCCAGTACTTC. V is TRBV19 and J is TRBJ2-5; D perhaps matches TRBD2 (5 bases). V was shortened by 8 bases and J by 5 bases, with 12 bases between the two germline ends. Per the germline V gene, CDR1 is LNHDA and CDR2 is SQIVND (reference sequence). The CDR3 covers 12 residues.

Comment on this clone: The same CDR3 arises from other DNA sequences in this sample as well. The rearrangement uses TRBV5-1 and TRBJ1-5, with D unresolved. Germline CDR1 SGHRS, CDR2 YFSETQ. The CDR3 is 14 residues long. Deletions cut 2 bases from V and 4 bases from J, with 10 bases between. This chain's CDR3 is CASSFGGSNQPQHF. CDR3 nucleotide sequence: TGCGCCAGCAGCTTCGGCGGCAGTAATCAGCCCCAGCATTTT.

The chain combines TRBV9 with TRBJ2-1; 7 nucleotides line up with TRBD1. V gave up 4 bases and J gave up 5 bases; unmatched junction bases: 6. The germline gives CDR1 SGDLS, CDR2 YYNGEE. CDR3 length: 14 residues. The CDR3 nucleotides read TGTGCCAGCAGCTACCGGACAGGTAACAATGAGCAGTTCTTC. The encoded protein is CASSYRTGNNEQFF.

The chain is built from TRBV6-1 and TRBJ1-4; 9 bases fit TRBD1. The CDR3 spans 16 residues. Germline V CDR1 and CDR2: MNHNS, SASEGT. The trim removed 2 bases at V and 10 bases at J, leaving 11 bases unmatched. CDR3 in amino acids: CASSEPGRQGGGKLFF. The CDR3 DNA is TGTGCCAGCAGTGAACCCGGGAGACAGGGGGGGGGAAAACTGTTTTTT.

The CDR3 DNA is TGTGCCAGCAGCCTGGGACAAGCCACCTACGAGCAGTACTTC. Translating gives CASSLGQATYEQYF. V usage is TRBV7-2 and J usage is TRBJ2-7; D might be TRBD1 (6 bases). Trimming pared 5 bases from V and 2 bases from J, leaving 13 bases between. The CDR3 sequence is 14 residues long. Germline lookup yields CDR1 SGHTA and CDR2 FQGNSA. Together with reference TRBV7-2 and TRBJ2-7, the CDR3 gives the full variable domain: GAGVSQSPSNKVTEKGKDVELRCDPISGHTALYWYRQSLGQGLEFLIYFQGNSAPDKSGLPSDRFSAERTGGSVSTLTIQRTQQEDSAVYLCASSLGQATYEQYFGPGTRLTVT.